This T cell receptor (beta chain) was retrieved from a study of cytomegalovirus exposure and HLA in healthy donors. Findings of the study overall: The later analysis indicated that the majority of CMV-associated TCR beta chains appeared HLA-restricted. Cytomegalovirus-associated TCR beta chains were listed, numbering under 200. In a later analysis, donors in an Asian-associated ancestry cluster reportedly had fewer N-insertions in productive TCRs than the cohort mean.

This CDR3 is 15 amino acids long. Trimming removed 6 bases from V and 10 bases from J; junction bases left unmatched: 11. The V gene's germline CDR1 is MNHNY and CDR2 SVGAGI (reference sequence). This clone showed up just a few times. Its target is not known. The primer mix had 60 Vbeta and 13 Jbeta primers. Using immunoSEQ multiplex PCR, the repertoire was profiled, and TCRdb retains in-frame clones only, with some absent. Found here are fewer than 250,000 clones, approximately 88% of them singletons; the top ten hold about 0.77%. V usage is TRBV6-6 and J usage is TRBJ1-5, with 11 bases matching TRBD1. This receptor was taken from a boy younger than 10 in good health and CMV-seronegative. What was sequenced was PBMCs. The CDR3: CASSTGDRGLGPQHF. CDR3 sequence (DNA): TGTGCCAGCAGCACAGGGGACAGGGGGTTGGGTCCCCAGCATTTT.